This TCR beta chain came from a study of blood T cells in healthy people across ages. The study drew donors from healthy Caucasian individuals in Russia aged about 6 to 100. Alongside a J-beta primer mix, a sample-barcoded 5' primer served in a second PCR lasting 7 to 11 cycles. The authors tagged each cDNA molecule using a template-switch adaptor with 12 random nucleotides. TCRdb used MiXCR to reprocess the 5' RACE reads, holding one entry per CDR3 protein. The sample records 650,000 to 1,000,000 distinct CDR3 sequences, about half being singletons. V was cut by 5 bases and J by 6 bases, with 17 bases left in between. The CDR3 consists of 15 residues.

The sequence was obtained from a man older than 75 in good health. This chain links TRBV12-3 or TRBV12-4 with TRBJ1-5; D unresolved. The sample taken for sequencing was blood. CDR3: CASSHLRTLVQPQHF. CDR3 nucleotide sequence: TGTGCCAGCAGTCACCTCAGAACGTTGGTTCAGCCCCAGCATTTT.